The 18 T cell receptor beta chains below come from one sample, sequenced in a study of T cells in Graves' hyperthyroidism and ophthalmopathy (dated by TCRdb to about 2019). The library was made by multiplex PCR. The sequencer was an Illumina HiSeq 2000. Amplification of TCR beta CDR3 regions was carried out from RNA transcripts. A first-round RT-PCR of the TCR CDR3 used the HTBI primer set with the Qiagen OneStep RT-PCR kit. TCRdb handled the public reads itself, with Q25 trimming in fastp and clone calling in MiXCR, and kept productive beta chains. Entries are consolidated by CDR3 protein sequence, retaining the most common genes and DNA. This sample gives 45,000 or so distinct CDR3 sequences in total; 49% of them show up just once. Of the sample, approximately 30% is held by the ten largest clones. Sequenced input: peripheral blood or thyroid tissue (not recorded which). The receptors stem from a woman aged 45-65 years with Graves' hyperthyroidism.

At least ten counts were recorded for this clonotype. V usage is TRBV9 and J usage is TRBJ1-1; no clear D. CDR1 SGDLS and CDR2 YYNGEE come from the germline V gene. This CDR3 is 15 amino acids long. V gave up 4 bases and J gave up 1 base, with 14 bases separating them. CDR3 sequence (DNA): TGTGCCAGCAGCTCAGACGCACAGACGAACACTGAAGCTTTCTTT. It encodes CASSSDAQTNTEAFF.

To note about this clonotype: Sequence at one end of the junction differs from germline and may be a read error. The rearrangement joins TRBV4-1 to TRBJ1-1, with a weak D call TRBD1 (6 bases). The CDR3 loop spans 12 amino acids. From germline, CDR1 is MGHRA and CDR2 YSYEKL. CDR3 bases: TGCGCCAGCAGTCAAGAGGGGGGTGTTCCTTCCTTT. This gives the protein CASSQEGGVPSF.

To note about this clonotype: The conserved closing phenylalanine or tryptophan is absent in this CDR3, likely reflecting a read error. The J gene is TRBJ1-1, the V gene TRBV7-9, with D unresolved. The V and J ends lost 3 bases and 1 base respectively, with 9 bases between them. The CDR3 spans 14 residues. Germline values: CDR1 SEHNR, CDR2 FQNEAQ (reference sequence). CDR3 sequence: CASSFAGGNTEAFS. In DNA, the CDR3 is TGTGCCAGCAGCTTTGCCGGCGGGAACACTGAAGCTTTCTCT.

The chain is built from TRBV20-1 and TRBJ2-5; 8 positions agree with TRBD1. J gave up 5 bases and V 3 bases, and 8 bases lay outside the gene matches. From germline, CDR1 is DFQATT and CDR2 SNEGSKA (reference sequence). The CDR3 loop spans 14 amino acids. Here the CDR3 reads CSARPRGRQETQYF. As DNA, the CDR3 is TGCAGTGCTAGGCCCAGGGGGCGACAGGAGACCCAGTACTTC.

The sample holds many counts of this clonotype. CDR3 in DNA: TGCAGCGCCCAGACTAGCGGAAACACCGGGGAGCTGTTTTTT. Translated, it gives CSAQTSGNTGELFF. This sequence joins TRBV29-1 and TRBJ2-2; 9 bases map to TRBD2. The CDR3 length is 14 residues. Germline-derived CDR1 and CDR2 are SQVTM and ANQGSEA. Unmatched junction bases numbered 5, after V lost 7 bases and J lost 2 bases.

V is TRBV6-5 and J is TRBJ1-3; 10 bases align to TRBD1. The CDR3 totals 16 residues. Trimming took 2 bases from V and 4 from J; bases not matched to a gene: 5. Germline-derived CDR1 and CDR2 are MNHEY and SVGAGI. The CDR3 sequence is CASSYGQGDRGNTIYF. In nucleotides, the CDR3 is TGTGCCAGCAGTTACGGACAGGGGGATCGAGGAAACACCATATATTTT.

The chain combines TRBV28 with TRBJ1-5; D unresolved. The length of the CDR3 is 14 residues. The V and J ends lost 8 bases and 6 bases respectively, with 17 bases between them. Germline values: CDR1 MDHEN, CDR2 SYDVKM. This CDR3 is CASGTRGKGQPQHF. The DNA of the CDR3 is TGTGCCAGCGGTACGAGAGGGAAAGGTCAGCCCCAGCATTTT.

V usage is TRBV7-8 and J usage is TRBJ1-2, with D perhaps TRBD1 (5 bases). This CDR3 has 12 residues. Looked up from germline, CDR1 is SGHVS and CDR2 is FQNEAQ. V dropped 5 bases and J dropped 6 bases, with 10 bases sitting between them. The CDR3 nucleotides are TGTGCCAGCAGCAGGGGAGCTCATGGCTACACCTTC. It specifies CASSRGAHGYTF. Full variable domain (remainder filled in from reference TRBV7-8 and TRBJ1-2): GAGVSQSPRYKVAKRGQDVALRCDPISGHVSLFWYQQALGQGPEFLTYFQNEAQLDKSGLPSDRFFAERPEGSVSTLKIQRTQQEDSAVYLCASSRGAHGYTFGSGTRLTVV.

Of note for this clonotype: Since a much larger clone is just one base distant, this may be a read error. The gene calls are TRBV6-2 or TRBV6-3 and TRBJ1-1, with 7 positions matching TRBD1. Germline V gene sequence: CDR1 MNHEY, CDR2 SVGEGT. The CDR3 covers 14 residues. The CDR3 bases are TGTGCCGGCAGTGCGGGACAGTTTACATTTGAAGCTTTCTTT. This translates into CAGSAGQFTFEAFF.

This clonotype was recorded at least ten times. The V and J genes are TRBV2 and TRBJ2-7; no clear D. Trimming stripped 0 bases from V and 5 bases from J, with 8 bases between. The germline gives CDR1 SNHLY, CDR2 FYNNEI. The length of the CDR3 is 13 residues. As DNA, the CDR3 is TGTGCCAGCAGTGAAGCGAGCCGTCACGAGCAGTACTTC. It is translated as CASSEASRHEQYF.

The chain has TRBV7-8 and TRBJ1-2; D gene uncertain. Germline lookup yields CDR1 SGHVS and CDR2 FQNEAQ. The CDR3 loop spans 13 amino acids. Trimming took off 3 bases at V and 3 bases at J, with 8 bases between the two ends. The CDR3 sequence: CASSLGPDYGYTF. The CDR3 DNA sequence: TGTGCCAGCAGCTTGGGTCCTGACTATGGCTACACCTTC.

The chain employs TRBV7-9 and TRBJ2-3; 9 bases are shared with TRBD2. The junction had 8 bases not matched to a gene; V was cut back by 5 bases and J by 2 bases. The CDR3 extends over 16 amino acids. Germline V CDR1 and CDR2: SEHNR, FQNEAQ (reference sequence). In nucleotides, the CDR3 is TGTGCCAGCAGCAAGCGGGAGGCCTTCTTCACAGATACGCAGTATTTT. Its protein product is CASSKREAFFTDTQYF.

The rearrangement uses TRBV2 and TRBJ1-1, with 10 bases aligning to TRBD1. CDR1 SNHLY and CDR2 FYNNEI come from the germline V gene. This CDR3 region has 13 residues. J was trimmed by 8 bases and V by 7 bases; bases with no gene match: 7. CDR3: CASNDRGRTEAFF. In DNA form, the CDR3 reads TGTGCCAGCAATGACAGGGGGCGCACGGAAGCTTTCTTT.

This clonotype was counted between two and nine times. An end of the junction differs from the germline gene, which may be a read error. The chain combines TRBV7-3 with TRBJ2-7; D remains ambiguous. From germline, CDR1 is SGHTA and CDR2 FQGTGA. The CDR3 runs to 15 residues. DNA of the CDR3: TGTGCCAGCAGCCCTGGGGTGACTGGGTCCTACGGGCAGTACTTC. The encoded protein is CASSPGVTGSYGQYF.

This clonotype was picked up many times. The chain uses TRBV6-1 and TRBJ2-3, with D unclear. Germline values: CDR1 MNHNS, CDR2 SASEGT. This CDR3 is 13 amino acids long. Trimming cost V 4 bases and J 8 bases, with 13 bases left between them. This chain's CDR3 is CASSVTSSGTQYF. The CDR3 coding sequence is TGTGCCAGCAGTGTGACCTCTTCGGGTACGCAGTATTTT.

Many counts were recorded for this clonotype. The chain carries TRBV6-1 and TRBJ1-2; tentative D call: TRBD1 (6 bases). The V and J ends lost 4 bases and 2 bases respectively, with 8 bases between them. The CDR3 has 13 residues. From germline, CDR1 is MNHNS and CDR2 SASEGT. The CDR3 here is CASSGTVNYGYTF. CDR3 bases: TGTGCCAGCAGTGGGACAGTGAACTATGGCTACACCTTC.

This clonotype was recorded once. The DNA of the CDR3 is TGTGCCAGCAGCTCGACAGGGCGTTCGTACACCTTC. Its protein product is CASSSTGRSYTF. This chain connects TRBV7-9 to TRBJ1-2, with 7 bases aligning to TRBD1. CDR1 and CDR2 from the germline V gene are SEHNR and FQNEAQ (reference sequence). CDR3 size: 12 residues. Trimming cost V 4 bases and J 11 bases; bases outside gene matches: 7.

With respect to this clonotype: An end of the junction does not agree with germline; a read error may underlie this. CDR3 sequence reads: CSASEGVNYGQYF. The DNA for the CDR3 is TGCAGTGCTAGCGAGGGGGTAAACTACGGGCAGTACTTC. V and J are TRBV20-1 and TRBJ2-7, with a weak D call TRBD1 (6 bases). Germline V gives CDR1 DFQATT, CDR2 SNEGSKA (reference sequence). The CDR3 has 13 residues.